What follows describes a single TCR beta chain. Its specificity is unknown. The sample is drawn from a study of shared clonotypes between healthy human individuals. On the study more broadly: Two female and a few male donors aged 18 to 49 were enrolled.

Libraries were prepared by immunoSEQ multiplex PCR; TCRdb keeps only in-frame clonotypes and omits some of them. The table has around 2.1 million clones, about 93% seen once. As defined, naive CD8 cells were CD45RO-negative and positively selected for CCR7, with terminally differentiated effector memory CD45RA+ cells excluded. Germline values: CDR1 SGDLS, CDR2 YYNGEE. CDR3 length: 17 residues. The germline V and J ends were trimmed by 3 bases and 0 bases, with 16 bases remaining between them. Findings of the study overall: Naive CD4 clonotype sharing across several donors was 5% to 6%. Generally, naive subsets (rather than memory subsets) showed larger estimated richness. Donor clonotype sharing was expected to depend on sequencing depth.

This sequence was found in a man aged 18 to 35 in good health. Some clones in this sample may be carry-over from other donors' samples. The chain uses TRBV9 and TRBJ1-3, with a weak D call TRBD1 (6 bases). Sequencing used naive CD8+ T cells from PBMCs. As DNA, the CDR3 is TGTGCCAGCAGCGAAGGGCCGACAGGACGCTCTGGAAACACCATATATTTT. It yields the protein CASSEGPTGRSGNTIYF. The full variable domain, rest sourced from reference TRBV9 and TRBJ1-3, is DSGVTQTPKHLITATGQRVTLRCSPRSGDLSVYWYQQSLDQGLQFLIQYYNGEERAKGNILERFSAQQFPDLHSELNLSSLELGDSALYFCASSEGPTGRSGNTIYFGEGSWLTVV.